This TCR beta chain was identified during a study of CD4+ T cells in melanoma. Looked up from germline, CDR1 is SEHNR and CDR2 is FQNEAQ (reference sequence). This CDR3 is 14 amino acids long. Trimming took off 8 bases at V and 0 bases at J, with 11 bases between the two ends. On this clone itself: The antigen is undetermined.

General study findings and limits: A reported correlation linked neoantigen-specific CD4+ T cells to CD8+, macrophage and B cell function. Diverse differentiation states were reported for melanoma neoantigen-specific CD4+ T cells.

TCRdb keeps only in-frame clones here, not all; method: immunoSEQ multiplex PCR. The sample yields 11,000 to 15,000 clones, 55% to 75% seen once. The V and J genes are TRBV7-9 and TRBJ1-3; possibly TRBD1 for D (5 bases). This TCR came from a human donor with melanoma. The specimen sequenced was cells from a culture (not recorded whether cultured in vitro). CDR3 sequence: CASGDWGSGNTIYF. The CDR3 DNA is TGTGCCAGCGGGGACTGGGGCTCTGGAAACACCATATATTTT.